The clone carrying this T cell receptor beta chain was counted at least ten times. TCR beta cDNA came from approximately 490 ng total RNA, primed with a constant-region primer. The TCR beta library was amplified through three nested multiplex PCR rounds in a modified ARM-PCR procedure. Researchers ran the first two PCR rounds for roughly 11 cycles each with TRBV1-TRBV30 forward primers and a C-beta reverse primer. TCRdb reprocessed the multiplex PCR reads via MiXCR and lists one record per CDR3 protein. This sample yields approximately 330,000 distinct CDR3 sequences, of which approximately 64% are seen a single time; about 6% belongs to the top ten. The data originate from a study of tumor-infiltrating lymphocytes in primary liver carcinoma. RNA was extracted from whole blood without cell sorting, alongside germline DNA. Trimming took 0 bases from V and 4 from J, leaving 13 bases between them. The CDR3 contains 15 residues. Germline assignment: CDR1 LGHNA and CDR2 YSLEER.

Sample: peripheral blood. This rearrangement joins TRBV4-3 to TRBJ2-7; D gene unclear. This sequence originates from a man between 35 and 55 years old with primary liver carcinoma and hepatitis B virus infection. CDR3 sequence (DNA): TGCGCCAGCAGCCAAGAGAGTAATCCGCGTTACGAGCAGTACTTC. Its translation is CASSQESNPRYEQYF.